The rows below give T cell receptor beta chains drawn from one sample of a study of lymphopenia after photon versus proton radiotherapy. Profiling relied on immunoSEQ multiplex PCR, and the TCRdb table lists in-frame clones only, not all of them. This table has 20,000 to 30,000 clones, roughly 90% appearing once. This material consisted of peripheral blood, taken from a patient treated with photon-based radiotherapy. These receptors all stem from a woman aged 45 to 65 with cholangiocarcinoma. Each CDR3 is given with its conserved first and last residue. The order of the fields is D gene, clone size, J gene, V gene, CDR3 DNA, CDR3 protein. D genes are given only for firm matches. A row's size may be missing; if present it is once, few, many or a size class.

D gene: .; clone size: .; J gene: TRBJ2-5; V gene: TRBV2; CDR3 DNA: TGTGCCAGCAGTGACGCGGGGCGGGCGGAGACCCAGTACTTC; CDR3 protein: CASSDAGRAETQYF
D gene: .; clone size: .; J gene: TRBJ2-3; V gene: TRBV4-1; CDR3 DNA: TGCGCCAGCAGCCAAGATCGTCAGGTCCCAGATACGCAGTATTTT; CDR3 protein: CASSQDRQVPDTQYF
D gene: .; clone size: .; J gene: TRBJ1-2; V gene: TRBV19; CDR3 DNA: TGTGCCAGTAGTACTCAGGCCGGTCCCTATGGCTACACCTTC; CDR3 protein: CASSTQAGPYGYTF
D gene: .; clone size: .; J gene: TRBJ2-7; V gene: TRBV11-2; CDR3 DNA: TGTGCCAGCAGCTTGGCCAGATACTCCTACGAGCAGTACTTC; CDR3 protein: CASSLARYSYEQYF
D gene: TRBD2; clone size: .; J gene: TRBJ2-5; V gene: TRBV5-1; CDR3 DNA: TGCGCCAGCAGCTTGGGTCCACTAGCGGGCGGCGGGACTCAAGAGACCCAGTACTTC; CDR3 protein: CASSLGPLAGGGTQETQYF
D gene: .; clone size: .; J gene: TRBJ2-7; V gene: TRBV6-6; CDR3 DNA: TGTGCCAGCAGTTACTCGGGGGCCTACGAGCAGTACTTC; CDR3 protein: CASSYSGAYEQYF
D gene: TRBD1; clone size: .; J gene: TRBJ1-1; V gene: TRBV6-6; CDR3 DNA: TGTGCCACCGGGACAGGGATAGTGTACACTGAAGCTTTCTTT; CDR3 protein: CATGTGIVYTEAFF
D gene: TRBD1; clone size: .; J gene: TRBJ1-6; V gene: TRBV4-3; CDR3 DNA: TGCGCCAGCAGCCCAAGGTCGGTTGGGACAGTCGATTCACCCCTCCACTTT; CDR3 protein: CASSPRSVGTVDSPLHF
D gene: .; clone size: .; J gene: TRBJ1-1; V gene: TRBV19; CDR3 DNA: TGTGCCAGTAGTATGCCCGGGGCTAGGTGGAGCACTGAAGCTTTCTTT; CDR3 protein: CASSMPGARWSTEAFF
D gene: TRBD2; clone size: .; J gene: TRBJ2-3; V gene: TRBV27; CDR3 DNA: TGTGCCAGCGCCCTCCGGGGGGGCCCCAGTTCGACAGATACGCAGTATTTT; CDR3 protein: CASALRGGPSSTDTQYF
D gene: .; clone size: .; J gene: TRBJ2-5; V gene: TRBV5-1; CDR3 DNA: TGCGCCAGCAGCTTGGGGCAGGTCCAAGAGACCCAGTACTTC; CDR3 protein: CASSLGQVQETQYF
D gene: TRBD2; clone size: .; J gene: TRBJ2-5; V gene: TRBV5-6; CDR3 DNA: TGTGCCAGCAGCCAGGGACTAGCGGGGGGTACCCAGTACTTC; CDR3 protein: CASSQGLAGGTQYF
D gene: .; clone size: .; J gene: TRBJ2-3; V gene: TRBV4-3; CDR3 DNA: TGCGCCAGCAGCCAGGGGCGGGGCCCCACAGATACGCAGTATTTT; CDR3 protein: CASSQGRGPTDTQYF
D gene: .; clone size: .; J gene: TRBJ2-6; V gene: TRBV5-4; CDR3 DNA: TGTGCCAGCAGCTTAGATGGCCTTGCCTCTGGGGCCAACGTCCTGACTTTC; CDR3 protein: CASSLDGLASGANVLTF
D gene: TRBD1; clone size: once; J gene: TRBJ1-1; V gene: TRBV6-5; CDR3 DNA: TGTGCCAGCAGGGGACAGGGAGGGACTGAAGCTTTCTTT; CDR3 protein: CASRGQGGTEAFF
D gene: TRBD1; clone size: .; J gene: TRBJ1-3; V gene: TRBV28; CDR3 DNA: TGTGCCAGCAGTGAGGGACAGGTCAGCTCTGGAAACACCATATATTTT; CDR3 protein: CASSEGQVSSGNTIYF
D gene: .; clone size: .; J gene: TRBJ1-2; V gene: TRBV5-6; CDR3 DNA: TGTGCCAGCAGCCGTCGACGAACTACCGGCTACACCTTC; CDR3 protein: CASSRRRTTGYTF
D gene: .; clone size: .; J gene: TRBJ1-3; V gene: TRBV7-2; CDR3 DNA: TGTGCCAGCAGCCCGCAGGGATACTTCTCTGGAAACACCATATATTTT; CDR3 protein: CASSPQGYFSGNTIYF
D gene: .; clone size: .; J gene: TRBJ2-3; V gene: TRBV2; CDR3 DNA: TGTGCCAGCAGTGTTCGCCGATCATCCTGGGATACGCAGTATTTT; CDR3 protein: CASSVRRSSWDTQYF
D gene: .; clone size: .; J gene: TRBJ1-1; V gene: TRBV15; CDR3 DNA: TGTGCCACCAGCAGAGGTGGGGGCGGGAACCTTGGGGTTGAAGCTTTCTTT; CDR3 protein: CATSRGGGGNLGVEAFF
D gene: .; clone size: few; J gene: TRBJ1-1; V gene: TRBV6-4; CDR3 DNA: TGTGCCAGCAGTGTAGGGGTAAACACTGAAGCTTTCTTT; CDR3 protein: CASSVGVNTEAFF
D gene: TRBD1; clone size: .; J gene: TRBJ1-2; V gene: TRBV6-5; CDR3 DNA: TGTGCCAGCAGTACAGGGGGCAACTATTATGGCTACACCTTC; CDR3 protein: CASSTGGNYYGYTF
D gene: .; clone size: .; J gene: TRBJ2-3; V gene: TRBV6-5; CDR3 DNA: TGTGCCAGCAGTTACTCGAACAGGCCGCTCACAGATACGCAGTATTTT; CDR3 protein: CASSYSNRPLTDTQYF
D gene: .; clone size: .; J gene: TRBJ1-2; V gene: TRBV13; CDR3 DNA: TGTGCCAGCAGCGGTAATCCCCGCGGGGCGAGTTACTATGGCTACACCTTC; CDR3 protein: CASSGNPRGASYYGYTF
D gene: .; clone size: .; J gene: TRBJ2-5; V gene: TRBV2; CDR3 DNA: TGTGCCAGCAGTGAAACTGGATTAGAGACCCAGTACTTC; CDR3 protein: CASSETGLETQYF
D gene: TRBD1; clone size: .; J gene: TRBJ2-7; V gene: TRBV11-3; CDR3 DNA: TGTGCCAGCAGCTTAGGTTTCCTCGACAGGGTATCCTACGAGCAGTACTTC; CDR3 protein: CASSLGFLDRVSYEQYF
D gene: TRBD1; clone size: .; J gene: TRBJ2-3; V gene: TRBV2; CDR3 DNA: TGTGCCAGCGGCCGGGACAGGGGCACAGATACGCAGTATTTT; CDR3 protein: CASGRDRGTDTQYF
D gene: .; clone size: few; J gene: TRBJ1-2; V gene: TRBV19; CDR3 DNA: TGTGCCAGTAGTATGAACAGGATCCTCAACTATGGCTACACCTTC; CDR3 protein: CASSMNRILNYGYTF
D gene: .; clone size: .; J gene: TRBJ1-2; V gene: TRBV19; CDR3 DNA: TGTGCCAGTAGAAACCGGGAGAGAGTAGGCTACGGCTACACCTTC; CDR3 protein: CASRNRERVGYGYTF
D gene: .; clone size: .; J gene: TRBJ2-7; V gene: TRBV28; CDR3 DNA: TGTGCCAGCAGCGAGGACATAGCCTACGAGCAGTACTTC; CDR3 protein: CASSEDIAYEQYF
D gene: .; clone size: few; J gene: TRBJ1-2; V gene: TRBV7-2; CDR3 DNA: TGTGCCAGCAGCTTAGCCACCCTCCGGGGAACCTATGGCTACACCTTC; CDR3 protein: CASSLATLRGTYGYTF
D gene: TRBD1; clone size: .; J gene: TRBJ2-6; V gene: TRBV12-5; CDR3 DNA: TGTGCTAGTGGTTTCCTCGGGACAGGAGGCTCTGGGGCCAACGTCCTGACTTTC; CDR3 protein: CASGFLGTGGSGANVLTF